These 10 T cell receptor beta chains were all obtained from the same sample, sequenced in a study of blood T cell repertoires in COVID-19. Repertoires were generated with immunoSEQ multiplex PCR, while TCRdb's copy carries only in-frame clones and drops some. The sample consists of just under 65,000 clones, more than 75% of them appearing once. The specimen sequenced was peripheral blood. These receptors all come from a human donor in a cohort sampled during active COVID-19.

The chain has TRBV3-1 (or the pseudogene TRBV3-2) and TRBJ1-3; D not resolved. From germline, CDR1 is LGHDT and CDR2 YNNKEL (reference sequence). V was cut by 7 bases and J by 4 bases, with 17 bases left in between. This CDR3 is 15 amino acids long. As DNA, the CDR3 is TGTGCCAGCACCTCCGAGCGAGGTGGGGGAAACACCATATATTTT. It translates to CASTSERGGGNTIYF.

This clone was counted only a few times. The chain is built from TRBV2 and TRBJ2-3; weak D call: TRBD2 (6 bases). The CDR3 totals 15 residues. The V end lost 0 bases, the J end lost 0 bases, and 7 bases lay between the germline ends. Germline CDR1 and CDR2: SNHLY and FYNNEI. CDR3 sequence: CASSEAGTSTDTQYF. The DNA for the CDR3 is TGTGCCAGCAGTGAAGCCGGGACTAGCACAGATACGCAGTATTTT.

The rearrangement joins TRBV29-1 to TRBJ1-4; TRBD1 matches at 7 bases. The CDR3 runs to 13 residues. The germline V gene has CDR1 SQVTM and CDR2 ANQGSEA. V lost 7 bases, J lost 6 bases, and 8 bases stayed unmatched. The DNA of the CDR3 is TGCAGCGCTGGGGACAGCCCTTATGAAAAACTGTTTTTT. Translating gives CSAGDSPYEKLFF.

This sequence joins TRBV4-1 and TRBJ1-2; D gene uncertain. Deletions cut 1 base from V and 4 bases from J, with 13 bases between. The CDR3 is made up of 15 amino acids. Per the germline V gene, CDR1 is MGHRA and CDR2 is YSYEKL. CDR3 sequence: CASSQGMVSGYGYTF. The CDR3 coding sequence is TGCGCCAGCAGCCAAGGGATGGTTTCGGGCTATGGCTACACCTTC.

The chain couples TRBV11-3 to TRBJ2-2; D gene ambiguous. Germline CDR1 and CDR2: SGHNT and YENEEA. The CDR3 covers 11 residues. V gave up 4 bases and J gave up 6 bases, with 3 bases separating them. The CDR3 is CASSSSGELFF. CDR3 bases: TGTGCCAGCAGCTCTTCCGGGGAGCTGTTTTTT.

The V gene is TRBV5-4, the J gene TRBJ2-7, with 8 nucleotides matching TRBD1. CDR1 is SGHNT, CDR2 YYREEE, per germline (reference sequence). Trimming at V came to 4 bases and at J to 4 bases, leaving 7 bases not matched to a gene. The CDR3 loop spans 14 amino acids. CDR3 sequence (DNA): TGTGCCAGCAGCGCGGGACAGGTTCCGTACGAGCAGTACTTC. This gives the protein CASSAGQVPYEQYF.

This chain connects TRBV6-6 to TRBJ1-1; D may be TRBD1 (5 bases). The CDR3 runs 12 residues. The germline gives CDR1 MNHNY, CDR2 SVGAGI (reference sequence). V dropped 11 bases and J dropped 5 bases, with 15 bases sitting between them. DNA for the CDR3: TGTGCCCTGGGGCGGGGACGGACTGAAGCTTTCTTT. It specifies CALGRGRTEAFF.

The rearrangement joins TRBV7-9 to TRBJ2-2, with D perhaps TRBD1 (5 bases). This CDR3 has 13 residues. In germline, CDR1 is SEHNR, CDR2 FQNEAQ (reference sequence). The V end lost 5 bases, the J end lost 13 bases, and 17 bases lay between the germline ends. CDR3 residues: CASSVDSNFGLFF. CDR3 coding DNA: TGTGCCAGCAGCGTCGACAGTAACTTTGGGCTGTTTTTT.

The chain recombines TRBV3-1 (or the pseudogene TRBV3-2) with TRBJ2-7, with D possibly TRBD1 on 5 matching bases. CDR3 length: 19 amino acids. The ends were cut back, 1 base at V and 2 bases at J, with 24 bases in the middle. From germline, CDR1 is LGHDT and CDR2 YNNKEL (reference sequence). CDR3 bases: TGTGCCAGCAGCCAAGTTCTGCCCCGGTCAGGGTTACCTCCCTACGAGCAGTACTTC. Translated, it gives CASSQVLPRSGLPPYEQYF.

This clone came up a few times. CDR3 bases: TGTGCCAGCAGTTACATAGGGACAGGCAACTCCTACGAGCAGTACTTC. Encoded protein: CASSYIGTGNSYEQYF. The V gene is TRBV6-6, the J gene TRBJ2-7; TRBD1 matches 8 bases. CDR3 size: 16 residues. V was clipped by 2 bases and J by 0 bases; unmatched bases: 6. Germline assignment: CDR1 MNHNY and CDR2 SVGAGI (reference sequence).